A selection of T cell receptor beta chains follows, all from one sample in a study of response to subunit inactivated influenza vaccine. MiXCR was run by TCRdb on the RT-PCR reads, yielding one entry per CDR3 protein. The repertoire holds approximately 500,000 distinct CDR3 sequences, with under 30% as singletons. The same specimen was also included in a second study, on T cells expressing NK-cell markers.

Sequencing used CD4+ T cells sorted from PBMCs, obtained 11 to 12 days after vaccination. The receptors stem from a middle-aged man who received an inactivated influenza vaccine. The CDR3 runs from the conserved cysteine through the conserved F or W. The D gene is left open where the match is weak.

v_gene,d_gene,j_gene,CDR3aa
TRBV6-5,TRBD1,TRBJ2-1,CASSSTRDRDHEQFF
TRBV30,-,TRBJ2-2,CAWRDSGTLTGELFF
TRBV20-1,-,TRBJ1-2,CSARAPPGGDYGYTF
TRBV9,-,TRBJ2-2,CASSVGISGPNTGELFF
TRBV12-3/TRBV12-4,-,TRBJ1-6,CASSFRGAANSPLHF
TRBV12-3/TRBV12-4,TRBD2,TRBJ2-2,CASSRTSGVVGELFF
TRBV7-2,-,TRBJ1-4,CASSLTPPPGEKLFF
TRBV29-1,TRBD2,TRBJ2-3,CSVDTRTSGPNTDTQYF
TRBV5-1,-,TRBJ2-3,CASSSLGQHTDTQYF
TRBV27,TRBD2,TRBJ2-3,CASMVQRGDTQYF
TRBV2,TRBD1,TRBJ1-6,CASDRGSSPLHF
TRBV5-1,-,TRBJ2-1,CASSVGTTTSYNEQFF
TRBV6-1,TRBD2,TRBJ2-3,CASSEGGLAGGTDTQYF
TRBV7-2,-,TRBJ1-2,CASSLEARAYGYTF
TRBV12-3/TRBV12-4,-,TRBJ1-3,CASSEGYNGGNTIYF
TRBV7-9,-,TRBJ2-3,CASSPRRGRASTDTQYF
TRBV12-3/TRBV12-4,-,TRBJ2-3,CASSSGGGDTQYF
TRBV4-2,-,-,CASSQTSARELFF
TRBV7-2,-,TRBJ2-3,CASSLAGSTADTQYF
TRBV12-3/TRBV12-4,TRBD1,TRBJ1-1,CASMRDSLGTEAFF
TRBV30,TRBD1,TRBJ1-5,CAWSVRGQGRNQPQHF
TRBV5-1,-,TRBJ2-7,CASRYDYEQYF
TRBV10-3,-,TRBJ2-2,CAISESGLPTGELFF
TRBV4-2,-,TRBJ1-5,CASSPGEDQPQHF
TRBV10-3,-,TRBJ1-1,CATHLDRNTEAFF
TRBV20-1,TRBD2,TRBJ2-2,CSARAGGTGELFF
TRBV28,-,TRBJ1-6,CASSSLNSRNSPLHF
TRBV10-3,TRBD2,TRBJ2-2,CAIRGLGDTGELFF
TRBV20-1,-,TRBJ2-1,CSARARTGYNEQFF
TRBV7-9,TRBD1,TRBJ2-2,CASSLGQGTNTGELFF
TRBV12-3/TRBV12-4,TRBD1,TRBJ1-1,CASSMRQGAGAFF
TRBV7-9,TRBD1,TRBJ1-1,CASSLFPRDRATEAFF